This T cell receptor beta chain was obtained from a study of control samples from healthy donors and cancer patients. Libraries were prepared by immunoSEQ multiplex PCR; TCRdb keeps only in-frame clonotypes and omits some of them. The data hold around 90,000 clones, with roughly 86% observed a single time. This clonotype was obtained from a man aged 30-40 years in good health. Sequencing input: blood.

DNA for the CDR3: TGCAGCGTTATGGGCGTAGAAAATGAAAAACTGTTTTTT. Translation: CSVMGVENEKLFF. The gene calls are TRBV29-1 and TRBJ1-4, with no clear D. This CDR3 region has 13 residues. Germline V gives CDR1 SQVTM, CDR2 ANQGSEA. Trimming stripped 5 bases from V and 5 bases from J, with 12 bases between. The whole variable domain, remainder taken from reference TRBV29-1 and TRBJ1-4, is SAVISQKPSRDICQRGTSLTIQCQVDSQVTMMFWYRQQPGQSLTLIATANQGSEATYESGFVIDKFPISRPNLTFSTLTVSNMSPEDSSIYLCSVMGVENEKLFFGSGTQLSVL.